The 23 T cell receptor beta chains in this list originate from one sample, sequenced in a study of radiotherapy plus CTLA-4 blockade in lung cancer. Sequencing was performed with immunoSEQ multiplex PCR; in TCRdb, only in-frame clones are kept and a portion is missing. The sample holds 100,000 or so clones, about four fifths seen once. Sequenced material: peripheral blood, taken from a patient treated with radiotherapy plus ipilimumab. These receptors all stem from a human donor with non-small cell lung cancer that progressed on radiotherapy plus ipilimumab.

The V call is TRBV19, the J call TRBJ1-2, with a weak D call TRBD1 (6 bases). This CDR3 has 16 amino acids. Trimming cost V 5 bases and J 6 bases, with 22 bases left between them. Germline-derived CDR1 and CDR2 are LNHDA and SQIVND (reference sequence). This CDR3 reads CASSPQEGGGGNGYTF. The CDR3 DNA reads TGTGCCAGTAGTCCCCAAGAAGGGGGAGGCGGAAATGGCTACACCTTC.

Concerning this clone itself: The CDR3 does not end in the conserved phenylalanine or tryptophan, so this is likely a read error. No DNA is shown, since the ends of the CDR3 on it are uncertain; the CDR3 is the one TCRdb lists. The genes are TRBV5-5 and TRBJ2-7; the table's TRBD1 call for D was not verified on the DNA. With termini counted, the CDR3 has 11 amino acids. Germline lookup yields CDR1 SGHKS and CDR2 YYEKEE (reference sequence). The CDR3 loop reads CASSRPRGQGP.

The rearrangement uses TRBV30 and TRBJ1-5; the D is unclear. CDR3 size: 14 residues. Per the germline V gene, CDR1 is GTSNPN and CDR2 is SVGIG (reference sequence). The ends were cut back, 0 bases at V and 4 bases at J, with 10 bases in the middle. The CDR3 nucleotides read TGTGCCTGGAGTGTGCCGGGAGGGAATCAGCCCCAGCATTTT. Its translation: CAWSVPGGNQPQHF.

The rearrangement joins TRBV10-3 to TRBJ2-3; no firm D call. This CDR3 contains 14 residues. The germline CDR1 and CDR2 sequences are ENHRY and SYGVKD. Trimming pared 3 bases from V and 0 bases from J, leaving 7 bases between. The DNA for the CDR3 is TGTGCCATCAGTGATGGTTATAGCACAGATACGCAGTATTTT. It encodes CAISDGYSTDTQYF.

The chain joins TRBV7-9 to TRBJ2-7; D tentatively reads TRBD1 or TRBD2 (5 bases each). Per germline, CDR1 SEHNR and CDR2 FQNEAQ (reference sequence). This CDR3 comprises 14 residues. V gave up 5 bases and J gave up 1 base, with 12 bases separating them. CDR3 residues: CASSLGGGSYEQYF. CDR3 coding DNA: TGTGCCAGCAGCCTGGGTGGGGGATCCTACGAGCAGTACTTC.

This sequence joins TRBV25-1 and TRBJ2-1, with 7 bases matching TRBD1. The germline gives CDR1 MGHDK, CDR2 SYGVNS. This CDR3 has 17 residues. The junction had 13 bases not matched to a gene; V was cut back by 4 bases and J by 4 bases. The CDR3 here is CASSATTGKGAYNEQFF. The CDR3 nucleotides are TGTGCCAGCAGTGCCACCACGGGGAAGGGGGCTTACAATGAGCAGTTCTTC.

The chain combines TRBV10-1 with TRBJ2-3; the D gene is possibly TRBD2 (6 bases). The germline V gene encodes CDR1 WNHNN and CDR2 SYGVQD (reference sequence). This CDR3 has 14 amino acids. Trimming removed 6 bases at V and 6 bases at J, with 16 bases between. The CDR3 sequence: CASRSGATGDTQYF. DNA for the CDR3: TGCGCCAGCAGATCGGGAGCGACGGGGGATACGCAGTATTTT.

CDR3 bases: TGTGCCAGCAGGGTTACGGTTCCCACCTACGAGCAGTACTTC. This codes for CASRVTVPTYEQYF. The gene calls are TRBV6-1 and TRBJ2-7; D is ambiguous. The V gene's germline CDR1 is MNHNS and CDR2 SASEGT. This CDR3 contains 14 residues. The V end lost 6 bases, the J end lost 2 bases, and 14 bases lay between the germline ends.

This rearrangement joins TRBV29-1 to TRBJ2-3; tentative D call: TRBD2 (7 bases). The CDR3 totals 12 residues. Germline V gene data show CDR1 as SQVTM and CDR2 as ANQGSEA. With 7 bases removed from V and 4 bases from J, the gap between germline ends came to 12 bases. The CDR3 protein is CSAGEGADTQYF. CDR3 nucleotides: TGCAGCGCAGGGGAGGGTGCAGATACGCAGTATTTT.

The chain is built from TRBV20-1 and TRBJ1-2; 8 positions match TRBD1. The CDR3 runs 11 residues. Germline V gene lookup returns CDR1 DFQATT and CDR2 SNEGSKA (reference sequence). J was trimmed by 4 bases and V by 7 bases; bases with no gene match: 2. In nucleotides, the CDR3 is TGCAGTGTTGACAGGGGCTATGGCTACACCTTC. Its translation: CSVDRGYGYTF.

The V and J genes are TRBV15 and TRBJ2-5; weak D call: TRBD2 (6 bases). In germline, CDR1 is LNHNV, CDR2 YYDKDF (reference sequence). The CDR3 length is 16 residues. V dropped 2 bases and J dropped 2 bases, with 15 bases sitting between them. The CDR3 sequence: CATSRFSPGLQETQYF. The CDR3 DNA reads as TGTGCCACCAGCAGATTTTCACCGGGACTTCAAGAGACCCAGTACTTC.

The genes are TRBV2 and TRBJ1-1; 12 bases agree with TRBD1. With V trimmed by 6 bases and J by 4 bases, 3 bases remained unmatched. The CDR3 loop spans 14 amino acids. Germline V lookup: CDR1 SNHLY, CDR2 FYNNEI. The CDR3 is CASRGQGAVTEAFF. The CDR3 nucleotides are TGTGCCAGCAGGGGACAGGGGGCTGTCACTGAAGCTTTCTTT.

This clone was recorded once. The chain links TRBV2 to TRBJ1-1; no reliable D call. The CDR3 spans 13 residues. Per germline, CDR1 SNHLY and CDR2 FYNNEI. The V and J ends lost 2 bases and 4 bases respectively, with 8 bases between them. CDR3 sequence (DNA): TGTGCCAGCAGTGAAAGGGCGACCACTGAAGCTTTCTTT. It translates to CASSERATTEAFF.

To note about this clone: One end of the junction varies from germline; a read error may be responsible. This CDR3 reads CASSQGQLSGEKLFF. CDR3 nucleotides: TGCGCCAGCAGCCAAGGACAGCTAAGCGGTGAAAAACTGTTTTTT. The V and J genes are TRBV11-1 and TRBJ1-4; D is possibly TRBD1 (6 bases). The CDR3 is made up of 15 amino acids. Germline assignment: CDR1 SGHAT and CDR2 FQDESV (reference sequence).

V is TRBV4-2 and J is TRBJ2-7, with 7 bases identical to TRBD2. The length of the CDR3 is 15 residues. Germline V lookup: CDR1 LGHNA, CDR2 YNFKEQ. The junction had 10 bases not matched to a gene; V was cut back by 5 bases and J by 3 bases. This chain's CDR3 is CASSTAGEGRYEQYF. The CDR3 DNA reads TGTGCCAGCAGCACCGCTGGGGAGGGCCGCTACGAGCAGTACTTC.

The gene calls are TRBV7-2 and TRBJ2-7; TRBD2 is a possible D gene (6 bases). The CDR3 loop spans 15 amino acids. The germline V gene has CDR1 SGHTA and CDR2 FQGNSA. V was clipped by 4 bases and J by 2 bases, with 15 bases between them. The CDR3, as DNA: TGTGCCAGCAGCTCCCAGCAGGAGGGCGCCTACGAGCAGTACTTC. It translates to CASSSQQEGAYEQYF.

The rearrangement links TRBV30 to TRBJ1-3; D is unclear. Trimming cost V 3 bases and J 9 bases, with 18 bases left between them. The CDR3 runs to 14 residues. Germline assignment: CDR1 GTSNPN and CDR2 SVGIG (reference sequence). CDR3 sequence reads: CAWSPLGPEGTIYF. The DNA for the CDR3 is TGTGCCTGGAGCCCACTTGGCCCGGAGGGCACCATATATTTT.

V usage is TRBV2 and J usage is TRBJ1-4; 8 bases match TRBD1. Trimming removed 7 bases from V and 2 bases from J; junction bases left unmatched: 9. The CDR3 runs 16 residues. The germline V gene encodes CDR1 SNHLY and CDR2 FYNNEI. The CDR3 nucleotides are TGTGCCAGCACCCTTGACAGGGGTTCGACTAATGAAAAACTGTTTTTT. Translation gives CASTLDRGSTNEKLFF.

V usage is TRBV7-9 and J usage is TRBJ2-2; 7 bases are a match to TRBD1. Trimming removed 2 bases from V and 2 bases from J; junction bases left unmatched: 5. CDR3 length equals 16 residues. Germline-derived CDR1 and CDR2 are SEHNR and FQNEAQ (reference sequence). The DNA of the CDR3 is TGTGCCAGCAGCTTACCCGGGACAGATAACACCGGGGAGCTGTTTTTT. Its protein product is CASSLPGTDNTGELFF.

The chain has TRBV19 and TRBJ1-2, with 9 positions matching TRBD1. J gave up 5 bases and V 6 bases, and 13 bases lay outside the gene matches. The CDR3 runs 16 residues. CDR1 is LNHDA and CDR2 is SQIVND in the germline V gene (reference sequence). Written as DNA, the CDR3 is TGTGCCAGTAGCCGGGACAGGGTCAGAGAGCGGTATGGCTACACCTTC. Translation gives CASSRDRVRERYGYTF.

The chain combines TRBV11-3 with TRBJ2-1; D gene unclear. The V end lost 4 bases, the J end lost 9 bases, and 10 bases lay between the germline ends. Germline loops: CDR1 SGHNT, CDR2 YENEEA. This CDR3 comprises 12 residues. CDR3 amino acids: CASSSAFGEQFF. The CDR3 coding sequence is TGTGCCAGCAGCTCCGCATTCGGTGAGCAGTTCTTC.

The chain has TRBV4-3 and TRBJ1-4, with D uncertain. The length of the CDR3 is 15 residues. V lost 0 bases and J lost 10, with 15 bases in between. Germline V gene lookup returns CDR1 LGHNA and CDR2 YSLEER. The CDR3 here is CASSQDVDVTGKLFF. CDR3 DNA: TGCGCCAGCAGCCAAGATGTGGATGTCACGGGAAAACTGTTTTTT.

This clone came up a few times. The gene calls are TRBV30 and TRBJ2-5, with D unclear. The germline CDR1 and CDR2 sequences are GTSNPN and SVGIG (reference sequence). Trimming cost V 1 base and J 3 bases, with 3 bases left between them. This CDR3 contains 11 residues. The DNA for the CDR3 is TGTGCCTGGAGTGGCGAAGAGACCCAGTACTTC. This gives the protein CAWSGEETQYF.